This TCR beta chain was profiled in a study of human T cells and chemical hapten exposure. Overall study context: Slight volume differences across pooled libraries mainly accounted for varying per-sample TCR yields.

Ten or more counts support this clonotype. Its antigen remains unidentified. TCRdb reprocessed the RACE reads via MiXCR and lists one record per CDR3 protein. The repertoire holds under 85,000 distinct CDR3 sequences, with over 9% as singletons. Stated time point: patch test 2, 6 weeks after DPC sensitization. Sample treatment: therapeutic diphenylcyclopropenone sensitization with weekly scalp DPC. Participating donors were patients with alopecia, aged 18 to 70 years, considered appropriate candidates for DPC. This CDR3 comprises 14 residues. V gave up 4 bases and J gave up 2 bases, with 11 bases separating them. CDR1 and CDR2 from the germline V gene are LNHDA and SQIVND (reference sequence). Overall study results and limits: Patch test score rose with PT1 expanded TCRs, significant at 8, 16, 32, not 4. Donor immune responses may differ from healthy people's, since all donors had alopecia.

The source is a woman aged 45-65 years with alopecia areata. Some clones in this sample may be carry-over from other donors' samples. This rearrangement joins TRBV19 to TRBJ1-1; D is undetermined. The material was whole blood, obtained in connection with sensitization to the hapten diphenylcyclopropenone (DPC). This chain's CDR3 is CASSSRAANTEAFF. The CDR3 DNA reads TGTGCCAGTAGTAGCCGGGCCGCAAACACTGAAGCTTTCTTT. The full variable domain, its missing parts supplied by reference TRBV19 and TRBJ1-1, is DGGITQSPKYLFRKEGQNVTLSCEQNLNHDAMYWYRQDPGQGLRLIYYSQIVNDFQKGDIAEGYSVSREKKESFPLTVTSAQKNPTAFYLCASSSRAANTEAFFGQGTRLTVV.